This TCR beta chain was sequenced for a study of blood T cell repertoires in COVID-19 (TCRdb year 2020). A note on the overall study: The collaborator samples originated in the United States, Italy and Spain and spanned the acute and convalescent phases of COVID-19. The material from the prospective study consisted of cDNA or gDNA derived from T cells, B-cell-depleted T cells, or PBMCs. Subjects who had been exposed to COVID-19, were actively infected with it, or had recovered from it provided the deeply sampled blood TCRbeta repertoires that made up the dataset. The repertoires were released in a freely available public database meant as a resource for research on the immune response to SARS-CoV-2. Samples came from the ongoing ImmuneRACE study (first 160 participants) plus 1,254 subjects from 6 global collaborators. The sample metadata nearly always contained a de-identified subject ID, COVID-19 status, age in years and sex. HLA class I and class II types, where available, came from metadata supplied by the sample provider rather than from assay-based typing. Overall study results and their limits: Clinical and demographic metadata were provided uncurated, with the amount varying by source and participant.

The collaborating institutions used their own protocols to collect whole blood in K2EDTA tubes. Collaborator samples were shipped for TCRbeta analysis as frozen whole blood, isolated PBMCs, or DNA extracted from either sample type. Trimming costs V 0 bases and J 7 bases, and their ends lie 3 bases apart. The CDR1 and CDR2 encoded by the germline V gene are KGHDR and SFDVKD. The cysteine opens and the phenylalanine closes a CDR3 of 12 amino acids. Only the CDR3 DNA stays, 36 bases, in frame from base 1. About this clone itself: Its antigen remains undetermined. Per-base quality was not reported, and no clone a single base away is much larger than it.

TCRbeta CDR3 regions were amplified from genomic DNA using the immunoSEQ Assay, a bias-controlled multiplex PCR. In the original analysis: The number of nucleated cells in each sample was estimated from the amplification of reference gene primers within the assay. To quantify the absolute abundance of each unique TCRbeta CDR3 rearrangement, sequence reads were collapsed and filtered. Productive Simpson clonality was computed per sample as the square root of Simpson's diversity index over productive rearrangements. Entries here come from immuneACCESS through TCRdb and include only in-frame sequences with V and J called. Some clones fail to appear in such tables; in the studies checked, an unresolved V gene covers under half of the shortfall, and the cause of the remainder is unknown. Clonal size and the V and J genes are those of that table, whereas D and trimming came from the DNA. Recorded for this sample are fewer than 110,000 clones; about 90% of them occurred a single time. The top ten clonotypes cover nearly 5% of the sample.

The sample taken for sequencing was peripheral blood. The V gene is TRBV24-1 and the J gene is TRBJ2-1; the D gene assignment is ambiguous. The clonotype was recovered from a man aged 40-49 years with active or convalescent COVID-19. The CDR3 reads as follows: CATSDLPNEQFF. Read as DNA, the sequence is TGTGCCACCAGTGATTTGCCTAATGAGCAGTTCTTC.